This is a list of T cell receptor beta chains from one sample in a study of T-cell memory formation after mild COVID-19. TCRdb re-analysed the 5' RACE reads in MiXCR, keeping a single row per CDR3 protein. The sample includes fewer than 400,000 distinct CDR3 sequences, 10% to 15% of them seen just once. The material sequenced was PBMCs or a T cell subset sorted from them (not recorded which). The receptors come from a young man who had mild COVID-19 (a few samples of this study predate the infection). Cell type and time point are not known. CDR3s include the opening cysteine and the closing phenylalanine or tryptophan. A D gene is named only where the DNA matches it firmly. Where a row states a size, it is once, few, many or the class of an expanded clone; other rows omit it.

few	TRBJ1-2	TRBV14	-	TGTGCCAGCGGCCTGGGGGGGGCCTACACCTTC	CASGLGGAYTF
-	TRBJ1-5	TRBV20-1	-	TGCAGTGCTAGAGATCTTACCCAAGGGGATCAGCCCCAGCATTTT	CSARDLTQGDQPQHF
few	TRBJ1-2	TRBV29-1	TRBD1	TGCAGCGGGGGACAGGGGCGCAACTATGGCTACACCTTC	CSGGQGRNYGYTF
-	TRBJ1-2	TRBV19	-	TGTGCCAGTAGTATAGTGGCAGGGCCCTATGGCTACACCTTC	CASSIVAGPYGYTF
-	TRBJ2-1	TRBV11-2	TRBD2	TGTGCCAGCAGCCTACAGCGCGGGGGGGTGGACAATGAGCAGTTCTTC	CASSLQRGGVDNEQFF
-	TRBJ1-5	TRBV7-2	-	TGTGCCAGCAGCTTATTTGCCGGGGGAAGAACAACCCAGCATTTT	CASSLFAGGRTTQHF
-	TRBJ1-1	TRBV29-1	-	TGCAGCGTTTTCGGCGGGACTGAAGCTTTCTTT	CSVFGGTEAFF
few	TRBJ2-7	TRBV5-1	TRBD1	TGCGCCAGCAGCTTCGACGGCCGGGACAGCTACGAGCAGTACTTC	CASSFDGRDSYEQYF
few	TRBJ2-6	TRBV2	-	TGTGCCAGCACCCCAGACTCTGGGGCCAACGTCCTGACTTTC	CASTPDSGANVLTF
-	TRBJ1-4	TRBV30	-	TGTGCCTGGGCGGAGGGGGTCGCACCGATAAATGAAAAACTGTTTTTT	CAWAEGVAPINEKLFF
-	TRBJ2-1	TRBV20-1	-	TGCAGTGCGAGCAGCTCCTACAATGAGCAGTTCTTC	CSASSSYNEQFF
few	TRBJ1-2	TRBV27	TRBD1	TGTGCCAGCAGTCCCGGGACAGACCTTAACTATGGCTACACCTTC	CASSPGTDLNYGYTF
many	TRBJ2-1	TRBV7-3	-	TGTGCCAGCAGCTTAACGGTTTCGCAGACCCCCTACAATGAGCAGTTCTTC	CASSLTVSQTPYNEQFF
few	TRBJ2-3	TRBV7-9	-	TGTGCCAGCAGCTTAACATGGAGCGGGAGCACAGATACGCAGTATTTT	CASSLTWSGSTDTQYF
-	TRBJ2-7	TRBV5-5	-	TGTGCCAGCAGCTTGGGGAAGCCCGAGCAGTACTTC	CASSLGKPEQYF
-	TRBJ2-1	TRBV29-1	TRBD2	TGCAGCTTCAGACTAGCGGGGGGGTTGGGCAATGAGCAGTTCTTC	CSFRLAGGLGNEQFF
few	TRBJ2-4	TRBV29-1	TRBD1	TGCAGCGTCGGCGCGAGGGGTGACAGGGGGCAAAACATTCAGTACTTC	CSVGARGDRGQNIQYF
-	TRBJ1-3	TRBV20-1	-	TGCAGTGCTAGAGTAGGTGGAAACACCATATATTTT	CSARVGGNTIYF
-	TRBJ1-1	TRBV3-1	TRBD1	TGTGCCAGCAACCCTCGGGACAGGGGGCTTGGGGAAGCTTTCTTT	CASNPRDRGLGEAFF
-	TRBJ1-2	TRBV12-3/TRBV12-4	-	TGTGCCAGCAGTCCATCCCATGGGGGCTACACCTTC	CASSPSHGGYTF
many	TRBJ2-3	TRBV18	-	TGTGCCAGCTCACCCCGTCCGGCGGGGGCCGGAAGAGATACGCAGTATTTT	CASSPRPAGAGRDTQYF
few	TRBJ2-5	TRBV20-1	TRBD1	TGCAGTGCTCCTGAGGGGGCCCGGGAGACCCAGTACTTC	CSAPEGARETQYF
many	TRBJ2-2	TRBV6-5	-	TGTGCCAGCAGTTATGGCGGGGAGAACACCGGGGAGCTGTTTTTT	CASSYGGENTGELFF
-	TRBJ2-5	TRBV7-9	TRBD2	TGTGCCAGCAGCTTTTTTAGCGGGCAAGAGACCCAGTACTTC	CASSFFSGQETQYF
few	TRBJ2-2	TRBV6-5	-	TGTGCCAGCAGTTATCTCCATCCAGCTCTATCTGGCGGGGAGCTGTTTTTT	CASSYLHPALSGGELFF
-	TRBJ1-5	TRBV15	-	TGTGCCACCAGCGTCTCTAAAGCGCGGAATCAGCCCCAGCATTTT	CATSVSKARNQPQHF
-	TRBJ1-6	TRBV12-3/TRBV12-4	-	TGTGCCAGCAGTTCCATGGTCGGGGTCTCACCCCTCCACTTT	CASSSMVGVSPLHF
-	TRBJ2-1	TRBV6-2/TRBV6-3	TRBD1	TGTGCCAGCAGAGCAGGGGGCTACAATGAGCAGTTCTTC	CASRAGGYNEQFF
many	TRBJ1-2	TRBV4-2	-	TGTGCCAGCAGCCAAGTTCCTGGAACGGACAGTAACTATGGCTACACCTTC	CASSQVPGTDSNYGYTF
few	TRBJ1-5	TRBV29-1	TRBD1	TGCAGCGCCGGGACAGGGGATCAGCCCCAGCATTTT	CSAGTGDQPQHF
-	TRBJ2-1	TRBV19	-	TGTGCCAGTAGTATAGTTCAGAGCTCCTACAATGAGCAGTTCTTC	CASSIVQSSYNEQFF
-	TRBJ2-1	TRBV5-6	-	TGTGCCAGCAGCTTCGGAGGGCTTAGCTCCTACAATGAGCAGTTCTTC	CASSFGGLSSYNEQFF
many	TRBJ2-5	TRBV11-2	-	TGTGCCAGCAGCTTAGGGCAGGAGGGGGAGACCCAGTACTTC	CASSLGQEGETQYF
few	TRBJ2-3	TRBV7-9	-	TGTGCCAGCAGCACCCGCGGGGTCACAGATACGCAGTATTTT	CASSTRGVTDTQYF
-	TRBJ1-1	TRBV6-5	-	TGTGCCAGCAGTTCCAGAGAGAACACTGAAGCTTTCTTT	CASSSRENTEAFF
-	TRBJ1-4	TRBV7-9	TRBD1	TGTGCCAGCAGAGGACAGGGGCAGACTAATGAAAAACTGTTTTTT	CASRGQGQTNEKLFF
-	TRBJ2-5	TRBV7-2	-	TGTGCCAGCAGCTTAGCGGGACCCGGCAGAGGGACCCAGTACTTC	CASSLAGPGRGTQYF
-	TRBJ1-4	TRBV30	TRBD1	TGTGCCTGGCGGGACAGGGGTGAAAAACTGTTTTTT	CAWRDRGEKLFF
few	TRBJ2-1	TRBV7-9	TRBD1	TGTGCCAGCAGCCCGGGGACAGCCGCCCTCAATGAGCAGTTCTTC	CASSPGTAALNEQFF
-	TRBJ2-5	TRBV7-2	TRBD2	TGTGCCAGCCGGGGGGGACTTCAAGAGACCCAGTACTTC	CASRGGLQETQYF
-	TRBJ2-3	TRBV5-1	TRBD1	TGCGCCAGCAGCGGAGGACAGGGAGGTCCAGATACGCAGTATTTT	CASSGGQGGPDTQYF
few	TRBJ1-3	TRBV18	-	TGTGCCAGCTCACCCAACCTTGACTCTGGAAACACCATATATTTT	CASSPNLDSGNTIYF
few	TRBJ1-4	TRBV5-1	-	TGCGCCAGCAGCTCAGGGTCCCTCGCGGATATGCTGTTTTTT	CASSSGSLADMLFF
many	TRBJ2-5	TRBV7-6	-	TGTGCCAGCAGCGAAAACGGGGCCAACCAAGAGACCCAGTACTTC	CASSENGANQETQYF
-	TRBJ2-1	TRBV9	TRBD2	TGTGCCAGCAGCCCCCGGACTAGCGGGGTCTCCTACAATGAGCAGTTCTTC	CASSPRTSGVSYNEQFF
few	TRBJ1-2	TRBV6-6	TRBD1	TGTGCCAGCAGCCTACAAGACAGGGGTGGAGGCTACACCTTC	CASSLQDRGGGYTF
once	TRBJ2-7	TRBV7-9	-	TGTGCCAGCAGTCCTGACACTACCTACGAGCAGTACTTC	CASSPDTTYEQYF
-	TRBJ1-2	TRBV5-4	-	TGTGCCAGCAGCTTAGAGGGCGGAGACTATGGCTACACCTTC	CASSLEGGDYGYTF
-	TRBJ2-5	TRBV6-5	TRBD2	TGTGCCAGCAGTTACTCGAACGCGGGAGTGACCCAGTACTTC	CASSYSNAGVTQYF
many	TRBJ2-3	TRBV9	TRBD2	TGTGCCAGCAGCGTAGGCAGGGAGGGAGATACGCAGTATTTT	CASSVGREGDTQYF
-	TRBJ1-2	TRBV4-2	-	TGTGCCAGCAGCCAAGTTGAGATAGCTGGCTACACCTTC	CASSQVEIAGYTF
few	TRBJ2-2	TRBV5-1	-	TGCGCCAGCAGCTTGCTCAGGGACCAGAACACCGGGGAGCTGTTTTTT	CASSLLRDQNTGELFF
few	TRBJ1-1	TRBV7-9	-	TGTGCCAGCAGATTACAGGGGAACACTGAAGCTTTCTTT	CASRLQGNTEAFF
-	TRBJ1-2	TRBV5-1	-	TGCGCCAGCAGTCCCCACGGACAGCATGGCTACACCTTC	CASSPHGQHGYTF
few	TRBJ2-3	TRBV24-1	TRBD2	TGTGCCACCAGTGCCCGGACTAGCGGGGGGGCTACAGATACGCAGTATTTT	CATSARTSGGATDTQYF
many	TRBJ2-5	TRBV5-1	TRBD2	TGCGCCAGCAGCTTGGATGGCGGGGGTAGGAAGACCCAGTACTTC	CASSLDGGGRKTQYF
-	TRBJ2-3	TRBV5-5	TRBD2	TGTGCCAGCACCACCGGGACTAGCGGGGGTTTCACAGATACGCAGTATTTT	CASTTGTSGGFTDTQYF